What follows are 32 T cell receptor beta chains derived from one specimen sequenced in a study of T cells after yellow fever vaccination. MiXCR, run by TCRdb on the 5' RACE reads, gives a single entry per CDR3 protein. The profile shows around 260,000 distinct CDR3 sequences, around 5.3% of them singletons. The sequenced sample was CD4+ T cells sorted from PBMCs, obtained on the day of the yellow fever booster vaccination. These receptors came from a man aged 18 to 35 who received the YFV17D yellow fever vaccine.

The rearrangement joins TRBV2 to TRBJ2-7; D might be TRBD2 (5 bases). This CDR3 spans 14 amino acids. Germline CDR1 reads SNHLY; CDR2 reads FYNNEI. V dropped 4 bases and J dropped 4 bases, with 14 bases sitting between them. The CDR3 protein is CASSGVVGRYEQYV. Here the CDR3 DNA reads TGTGCCAGCAGTGGGGTAGTGGGGAGATACGAGCAGTACGTC.

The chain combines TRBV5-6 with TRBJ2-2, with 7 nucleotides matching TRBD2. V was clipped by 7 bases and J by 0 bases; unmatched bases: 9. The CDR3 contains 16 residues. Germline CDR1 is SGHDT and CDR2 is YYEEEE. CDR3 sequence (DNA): TGTGCCAGCGGGGACTATAGATTGGCGAACACCGGGGAGCTGTTTTTT. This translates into CASGDYRLANTGELFF.

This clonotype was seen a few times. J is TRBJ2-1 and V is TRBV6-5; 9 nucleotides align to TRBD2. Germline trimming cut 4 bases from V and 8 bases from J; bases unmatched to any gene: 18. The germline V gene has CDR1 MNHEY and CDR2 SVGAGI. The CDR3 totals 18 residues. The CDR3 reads CASSSQPNLAGDVDEQFF. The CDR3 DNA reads TGTGCCAGCAGTTCGCAACCAAACTTAGCGGGGGATGTCGATGAGCAGTTCTTC.

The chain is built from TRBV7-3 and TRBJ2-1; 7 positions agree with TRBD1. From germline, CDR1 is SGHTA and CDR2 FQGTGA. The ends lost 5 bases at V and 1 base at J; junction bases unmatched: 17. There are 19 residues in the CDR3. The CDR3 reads CASSQGGSGHTRSYNEQFF. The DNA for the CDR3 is TGTGCCAGCAGCCAAGGGGGCTCGGGACATACTAGGTCCTACAATGAGCAGTTCTTC.

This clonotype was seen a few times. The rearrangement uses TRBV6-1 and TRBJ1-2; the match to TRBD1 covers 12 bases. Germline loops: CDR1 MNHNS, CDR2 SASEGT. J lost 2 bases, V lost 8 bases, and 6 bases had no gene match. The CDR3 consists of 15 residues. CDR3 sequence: CASDTGTGGNYGYTF. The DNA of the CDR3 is TGTGCCAGCGACACCGGGACAGGGGGCAACTATGGCTACACCTTC.

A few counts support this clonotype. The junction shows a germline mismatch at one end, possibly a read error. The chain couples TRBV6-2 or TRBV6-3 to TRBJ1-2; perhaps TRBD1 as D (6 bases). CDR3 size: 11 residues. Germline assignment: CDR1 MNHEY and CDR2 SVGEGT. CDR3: CASRWAGTYSF. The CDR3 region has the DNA TGTGCCAGCAGATGGGCCGGGACATACTCCTTC.

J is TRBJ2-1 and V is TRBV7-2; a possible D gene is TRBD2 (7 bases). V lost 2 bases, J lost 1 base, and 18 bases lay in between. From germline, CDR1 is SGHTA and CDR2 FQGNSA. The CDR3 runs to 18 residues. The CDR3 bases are TGTGCCAGCAGCTTAAGGACGAGGGGGGGAGGGTCCTACAATGAGCAGTTCTTC. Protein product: CASSLRTRGGGSYNEQFF.

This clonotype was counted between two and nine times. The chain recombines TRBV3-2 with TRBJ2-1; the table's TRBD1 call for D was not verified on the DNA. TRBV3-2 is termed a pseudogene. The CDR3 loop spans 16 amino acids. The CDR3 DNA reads TGTGCCAGCAGCCGGCATTACAGGGATGGGGCCAATGAGCAGTTCTTC. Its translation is CASSRHYRDGANEQFF.

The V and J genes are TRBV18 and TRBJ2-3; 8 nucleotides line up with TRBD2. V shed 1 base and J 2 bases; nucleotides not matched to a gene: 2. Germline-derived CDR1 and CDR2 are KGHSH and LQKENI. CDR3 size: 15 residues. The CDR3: CASSPRRGVTDTQYF. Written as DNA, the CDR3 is TGTGCCAGCTCACCACGGCGGGGGGTCACAGATACGCAGTATTTT.

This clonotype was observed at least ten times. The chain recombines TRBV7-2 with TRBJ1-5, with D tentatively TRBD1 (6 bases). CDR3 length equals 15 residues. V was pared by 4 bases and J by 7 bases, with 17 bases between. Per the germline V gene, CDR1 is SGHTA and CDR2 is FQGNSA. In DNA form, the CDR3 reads TGTGCCAGCAGCTCCGACCAGGGGTCTCGCCAGCCCCAGCATTTT. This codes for CASSSDQGSRQPQHF.

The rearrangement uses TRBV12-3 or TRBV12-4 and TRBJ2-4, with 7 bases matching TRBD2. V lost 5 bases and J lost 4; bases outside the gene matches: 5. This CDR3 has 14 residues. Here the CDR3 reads CASSREVGKNIQYF. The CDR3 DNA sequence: TGTGCCAGCAGTCGGGAGGTGGGGAAAAACATTCAGTACTTC.

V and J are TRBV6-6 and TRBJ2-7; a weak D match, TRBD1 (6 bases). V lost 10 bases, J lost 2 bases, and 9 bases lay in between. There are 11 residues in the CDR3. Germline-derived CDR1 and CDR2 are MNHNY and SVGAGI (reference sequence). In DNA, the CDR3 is TGTGCCACCAGGACAGCCTACGAGCAGTACGTC. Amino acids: CATRTAYEQYV.

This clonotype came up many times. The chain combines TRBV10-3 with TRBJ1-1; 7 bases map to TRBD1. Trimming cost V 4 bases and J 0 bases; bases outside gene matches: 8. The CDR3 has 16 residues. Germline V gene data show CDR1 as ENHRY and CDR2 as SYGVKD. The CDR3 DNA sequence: TGTGCCATCAGTGGCCCCTCGACAGGGTTGAACACTGAAGCTTTCTTT. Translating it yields CAISGPSTGLNTEAFF.

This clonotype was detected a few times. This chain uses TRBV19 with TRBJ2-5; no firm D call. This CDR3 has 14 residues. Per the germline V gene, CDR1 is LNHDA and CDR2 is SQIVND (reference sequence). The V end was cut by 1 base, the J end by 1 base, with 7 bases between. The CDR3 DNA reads TGTGCCAGTAGTATAGCTGGGGTCCAAGAGACCCAGTACTTC. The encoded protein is CASSIAGVQETQYF. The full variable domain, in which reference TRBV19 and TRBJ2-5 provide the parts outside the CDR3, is DGGITQSPKYLFRKEGQNVTLSCEQNLNHDAMYWYRQDPGQGLRLIYYSQIVNDFQKGDIAEGYSVSREKKESFPLTVTSAQKNPTAFYLCASSIAGVQETQYFGPGTRLLVL.

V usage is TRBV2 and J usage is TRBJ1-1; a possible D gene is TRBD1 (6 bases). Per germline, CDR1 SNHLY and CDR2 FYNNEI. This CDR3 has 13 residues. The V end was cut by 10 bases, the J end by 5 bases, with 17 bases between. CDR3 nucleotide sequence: TGTGCCACCACCCCCACAGGGCTAACTGAAGCTTTCTTT. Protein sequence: CATTPTGLTEAFF. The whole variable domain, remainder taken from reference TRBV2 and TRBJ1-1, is EPEVTQTPSHQVTQMGQEVILRCVPISNHLYFYWYRQILGQKVEFLVSFYNNEISEKSEIFDDQFSVERPDGSNFTLKIRSTKLEDSAMYFCATTPTGLTEAFFGQGTRLTVV.

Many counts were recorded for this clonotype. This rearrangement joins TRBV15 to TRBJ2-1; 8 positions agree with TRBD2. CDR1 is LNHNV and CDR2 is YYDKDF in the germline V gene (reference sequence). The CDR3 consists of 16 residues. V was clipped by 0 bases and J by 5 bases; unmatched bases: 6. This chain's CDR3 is CATSRERGARDNEQFF. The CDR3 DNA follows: TGTGCCACCAGCAGAGAGCGGGGGGCGCGGGACAATGAGCAGTTCTTC.

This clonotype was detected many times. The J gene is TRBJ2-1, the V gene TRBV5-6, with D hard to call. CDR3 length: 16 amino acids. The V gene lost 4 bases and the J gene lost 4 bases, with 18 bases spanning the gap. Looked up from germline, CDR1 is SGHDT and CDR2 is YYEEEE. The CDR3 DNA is TGTGCCAGCAGCCCAACGCTGGACGCTGTTTACAATGAGCAGTTCTTC. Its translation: CASSPTLDAVYNEQFF.

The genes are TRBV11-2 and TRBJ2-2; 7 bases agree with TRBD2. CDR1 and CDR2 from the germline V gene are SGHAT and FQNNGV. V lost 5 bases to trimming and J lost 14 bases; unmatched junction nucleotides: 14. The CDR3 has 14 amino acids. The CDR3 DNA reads TGTGCCAGCAGCCCCCGCCTTGCCCGGGAGGAACTGTTTTTT. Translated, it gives CASSPRLAREELFF.

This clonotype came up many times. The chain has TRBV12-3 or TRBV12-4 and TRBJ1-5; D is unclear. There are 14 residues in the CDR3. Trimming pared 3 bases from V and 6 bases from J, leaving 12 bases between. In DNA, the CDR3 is TGTGCCAGCAGTTTGGAGACACCGGTTCAGCCCCAGCATTTT. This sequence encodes CASSLETPVQPQHF.

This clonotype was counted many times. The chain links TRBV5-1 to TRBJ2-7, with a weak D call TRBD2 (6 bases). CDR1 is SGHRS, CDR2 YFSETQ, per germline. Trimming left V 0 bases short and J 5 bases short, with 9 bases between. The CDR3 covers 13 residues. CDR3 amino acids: CASSLAPGDEQYF. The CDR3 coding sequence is TGCGCCAGCAGCTTGGCCCCGGGGGACGAGCAGTACTTC.

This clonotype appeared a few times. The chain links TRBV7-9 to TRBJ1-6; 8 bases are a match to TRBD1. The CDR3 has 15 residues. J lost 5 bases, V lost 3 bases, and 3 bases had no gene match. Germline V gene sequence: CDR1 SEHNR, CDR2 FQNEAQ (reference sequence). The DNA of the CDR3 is TGTGCCAGCAGCTTGCCGGACAGGGATAATTCACCCCTCCACTTT. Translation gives CASSLPDRDNSPLHF.

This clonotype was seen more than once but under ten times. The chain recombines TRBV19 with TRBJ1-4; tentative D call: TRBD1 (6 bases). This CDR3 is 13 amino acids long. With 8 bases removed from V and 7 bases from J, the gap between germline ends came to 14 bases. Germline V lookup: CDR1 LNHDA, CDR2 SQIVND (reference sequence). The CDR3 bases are TGTGCCAGTGGGGGGCGTCGGGGTGAAAAACTGTTTTTT. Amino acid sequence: CASGGRRGEKLFF.

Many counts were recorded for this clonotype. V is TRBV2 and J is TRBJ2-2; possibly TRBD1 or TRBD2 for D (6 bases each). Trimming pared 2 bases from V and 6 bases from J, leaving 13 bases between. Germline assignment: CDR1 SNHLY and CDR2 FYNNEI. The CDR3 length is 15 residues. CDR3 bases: TGTGCCAGCAGTGAATGGGGGGCCGGTGCCGGGGAGCTGTTTTTT. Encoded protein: CASSEWGAGAGELFF.

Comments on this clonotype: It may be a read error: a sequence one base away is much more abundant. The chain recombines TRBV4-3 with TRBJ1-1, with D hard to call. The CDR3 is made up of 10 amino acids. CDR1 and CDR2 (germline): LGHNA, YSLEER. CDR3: CATWNTESFF. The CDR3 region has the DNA TGCGCCACATGGAACACTGAATCTTTCTTT.

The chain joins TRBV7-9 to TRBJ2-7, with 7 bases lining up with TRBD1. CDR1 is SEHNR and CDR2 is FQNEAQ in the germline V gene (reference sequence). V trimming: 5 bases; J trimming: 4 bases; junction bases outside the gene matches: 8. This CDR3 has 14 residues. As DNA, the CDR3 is TGTGCCAGCAGCCAACCGGGACAGAAATACGAGCAGTACTTC. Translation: CASSQPGQKYEQYF.

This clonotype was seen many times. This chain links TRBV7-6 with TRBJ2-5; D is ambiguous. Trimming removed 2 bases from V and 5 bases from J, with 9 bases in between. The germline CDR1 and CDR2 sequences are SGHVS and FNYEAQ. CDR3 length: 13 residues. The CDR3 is CASSLLVSETQYF. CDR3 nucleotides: TGTGCCAGCAGCTTATTGGTATCGGAGACCCAGTACTTC.

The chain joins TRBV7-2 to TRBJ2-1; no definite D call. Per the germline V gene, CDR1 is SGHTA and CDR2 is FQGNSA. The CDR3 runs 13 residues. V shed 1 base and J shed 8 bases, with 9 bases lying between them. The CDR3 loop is CASSLGAIDEQFF. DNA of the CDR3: TGTGCCAGCAGCTTAGGGGCAATTGATGAGCAGTTCTTC.

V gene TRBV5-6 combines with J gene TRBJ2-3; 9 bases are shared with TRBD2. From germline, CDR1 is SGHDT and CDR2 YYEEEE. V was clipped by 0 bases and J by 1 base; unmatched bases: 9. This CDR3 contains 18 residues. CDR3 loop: CASSLVAGGPSGTDTQYF. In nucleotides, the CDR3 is TGTGCCAGCAGCTTGGTTGCGGGGGGGCCCTCAGGCACAGATACGCAGTATTTT.

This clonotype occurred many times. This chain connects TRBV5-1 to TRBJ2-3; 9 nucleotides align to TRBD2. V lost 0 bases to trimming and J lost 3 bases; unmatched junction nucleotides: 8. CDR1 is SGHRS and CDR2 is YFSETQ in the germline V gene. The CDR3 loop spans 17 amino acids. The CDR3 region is CASSLGPRSGGTDTQYF. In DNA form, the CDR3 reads TGCGCCAGCAGCTTGGGGCCTCGTAGCGGGGGAACAGATACGCAGTATTTT.

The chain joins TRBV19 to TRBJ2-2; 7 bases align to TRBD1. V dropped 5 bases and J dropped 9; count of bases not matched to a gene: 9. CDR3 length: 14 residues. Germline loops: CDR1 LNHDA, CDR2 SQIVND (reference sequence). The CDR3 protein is CASSYGTDHRELFF. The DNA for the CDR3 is TGTGCCAGTAGTTACGGGACAGACCACCGGGAGCTGTTTTTT. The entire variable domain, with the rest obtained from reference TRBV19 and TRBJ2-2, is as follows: DGGITQSPKYLFRKEGQNVTLSCEQNLNHDAMYWYRQDPGQGLRLIYYSQIVNDFQKGDIAEGYSVSREKKESFPLTVTSAQKNPTAFYLCASSYGTDHRELFFGEGSRLTVL.

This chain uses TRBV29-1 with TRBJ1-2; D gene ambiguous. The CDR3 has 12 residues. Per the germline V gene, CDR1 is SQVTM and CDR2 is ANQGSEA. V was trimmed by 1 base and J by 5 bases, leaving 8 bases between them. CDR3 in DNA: TGCAGCGTTGAAGCAGGTCGTTATGGCTACACCTTC. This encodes CSVEAGRYGYTF.

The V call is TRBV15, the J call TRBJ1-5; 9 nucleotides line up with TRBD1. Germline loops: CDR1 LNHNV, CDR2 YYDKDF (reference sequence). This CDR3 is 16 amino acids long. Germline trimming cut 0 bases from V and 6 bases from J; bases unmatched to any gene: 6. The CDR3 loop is CATSRDRGTGSQPQHF. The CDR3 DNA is TGTGCCACCAGCAGAGATCGGGGGACAGGGAGTCAGCCCCAGCATTTT.